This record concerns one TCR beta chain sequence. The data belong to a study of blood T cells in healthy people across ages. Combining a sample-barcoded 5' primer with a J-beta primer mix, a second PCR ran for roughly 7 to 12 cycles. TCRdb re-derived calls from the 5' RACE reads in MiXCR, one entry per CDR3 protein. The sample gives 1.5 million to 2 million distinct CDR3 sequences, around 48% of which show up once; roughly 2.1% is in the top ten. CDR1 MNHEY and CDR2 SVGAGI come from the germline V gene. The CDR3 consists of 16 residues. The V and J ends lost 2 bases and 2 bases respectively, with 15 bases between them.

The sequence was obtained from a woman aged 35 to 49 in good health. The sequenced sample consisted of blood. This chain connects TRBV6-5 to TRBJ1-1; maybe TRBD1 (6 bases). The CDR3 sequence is CASSYRQVGGNTEAFF. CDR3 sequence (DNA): TGTGCCAGCAGTTACAGACAGGTCGGAGGAAACACTGAAGCTTTCTTT.